The present T cell receptor beta chain was sequenced within a study of blood T cell repertoires in COVID-19. Assay used: immunoSEQ multiplex PCR; TCRdb lists only in-frame clones, some missing. The table shows roughly 450,000 clones, with 90% occurring only once. Trimming stripped 2 bases from V and 0 bases from J, with 10 bases between. Germline V gene lookup returns CDR1 SGHVS and CDR2 FQNEAQ. The CDR3 is 15 amino acids. The sequence was collected from a man between 18 and 35 years old who had recovered from COVID-19. The sample taken for sequencing was PBMCs or T cells enriched from blood (not recorded which). The V gene is TRBV7-8, the J gene TRBJ1-1; the D is unclear. CDR3 protein: CASSLRGQMNTEAFF. In nucleotides, the CDR3 is TGTGCCAGCAGCTTAAGAGGCCAGATGAACACTGAAGCTTTCTTT.